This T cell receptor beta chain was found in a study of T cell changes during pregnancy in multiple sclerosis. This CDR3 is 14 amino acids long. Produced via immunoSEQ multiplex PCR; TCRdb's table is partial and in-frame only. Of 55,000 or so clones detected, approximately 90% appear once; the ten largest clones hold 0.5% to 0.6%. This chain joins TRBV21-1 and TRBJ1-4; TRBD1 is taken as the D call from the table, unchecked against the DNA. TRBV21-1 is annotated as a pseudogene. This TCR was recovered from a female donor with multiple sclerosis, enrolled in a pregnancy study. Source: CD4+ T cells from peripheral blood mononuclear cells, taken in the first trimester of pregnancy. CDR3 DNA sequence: TGTGCCAGCGACAGGGGGCAGTCTAATGAAAAACTGTTTTTT. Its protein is CASDRGQSNEKLFF.